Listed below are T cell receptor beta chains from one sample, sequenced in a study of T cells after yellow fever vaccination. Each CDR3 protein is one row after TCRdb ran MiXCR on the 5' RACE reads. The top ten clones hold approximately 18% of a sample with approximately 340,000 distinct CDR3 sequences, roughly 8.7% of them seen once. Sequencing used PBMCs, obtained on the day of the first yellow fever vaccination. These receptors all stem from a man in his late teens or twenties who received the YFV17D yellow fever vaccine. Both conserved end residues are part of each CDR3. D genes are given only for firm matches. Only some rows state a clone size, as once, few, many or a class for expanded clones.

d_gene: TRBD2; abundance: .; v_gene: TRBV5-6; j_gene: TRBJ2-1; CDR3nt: TGTGCCAGCAGCTTGGTTGGTAGCGGGGGACATGAGCAGTTCTTC; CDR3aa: CASSLVGSGGHEQFF
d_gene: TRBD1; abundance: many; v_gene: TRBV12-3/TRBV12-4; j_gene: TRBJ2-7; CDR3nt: TGTGCCAGCAGTCTCAACAGGGGACATTACTCCTACGAGCAGTACTTC; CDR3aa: CASSLNRGHYSYEQYF
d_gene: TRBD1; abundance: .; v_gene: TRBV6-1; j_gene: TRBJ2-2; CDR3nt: TGTGCCAGCAGTGCCCAACCATACGGGACAGAAACAAACACCGGGGAGCTGTTTTTT; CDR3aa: CASSAQPYGTETNTGELFF
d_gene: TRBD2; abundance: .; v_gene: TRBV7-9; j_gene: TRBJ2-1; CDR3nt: TGTGCCAGCAGCTGGGGGGGTTCCAATGAGCAGTTCTTC; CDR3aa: CASSWGGSNEQFF
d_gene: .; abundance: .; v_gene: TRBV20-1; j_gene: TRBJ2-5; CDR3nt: TGCAGTGCTCCCGGGATGGGGGAGACCCAGTACTTC; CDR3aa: CSAPGMGETQYF
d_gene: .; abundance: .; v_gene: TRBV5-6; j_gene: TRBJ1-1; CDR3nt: TGTGCCATCGGCCCGGGAGTGAACACTGAAGCTTTCTTT; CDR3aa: CAIGPGVNTEAFF
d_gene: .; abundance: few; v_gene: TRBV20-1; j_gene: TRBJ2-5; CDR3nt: TGCAGTGCAACCCCCCTAGATGCGGCTGTGTACTTC; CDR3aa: CSATPLDAAVYF
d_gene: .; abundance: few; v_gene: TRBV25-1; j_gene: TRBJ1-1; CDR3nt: TGTGCCAGCAGTGTTCGGACCGAAGCTTTCTTT; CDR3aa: CASSVRTEAFF
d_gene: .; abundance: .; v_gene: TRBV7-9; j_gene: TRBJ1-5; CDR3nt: TGTGCCAGCAGCTTAGGGGGCGCGTTTCAGCCCCAGCATTTT; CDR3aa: CASSLGGAFQPQHF
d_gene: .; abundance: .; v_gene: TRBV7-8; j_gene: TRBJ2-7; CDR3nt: TGTGCCAGCAGCCGAACCGGGGACGAGCAGTACTTC; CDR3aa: CASSRTGDEQYF
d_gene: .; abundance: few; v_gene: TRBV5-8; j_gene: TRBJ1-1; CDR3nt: TGTGCCAGCCACTATATTACAGGGAACACTGAAGCTTTCTTT; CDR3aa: CASHYITGNTEAFF
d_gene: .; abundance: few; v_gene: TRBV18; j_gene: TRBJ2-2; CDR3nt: TGTGCCAGCTCAAGGACCACTCTAAACACCGGGGAGCTGTTTTTT; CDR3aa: CASSRTTLNTGELFF
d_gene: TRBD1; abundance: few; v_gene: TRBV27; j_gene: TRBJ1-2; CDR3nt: TGTGCCAGCAGCCAAACTCACAGGGGGTCCAATGGCTACACCTTC; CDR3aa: CASSQTHRGSNGYTF
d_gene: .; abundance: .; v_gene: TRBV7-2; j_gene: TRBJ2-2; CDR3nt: TGTGCCAGCAGCCCCCACCAACAGGGACTAAACACCGGGGAGCTGTTTTTT; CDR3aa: CASSPHQQGLNTGELFF
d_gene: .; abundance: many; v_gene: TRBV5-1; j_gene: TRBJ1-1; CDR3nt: TGCGCCAGCAGCTTGGAATGGGGCACTGAAGCTTTCTTT; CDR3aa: CASSLEWGTEAFF
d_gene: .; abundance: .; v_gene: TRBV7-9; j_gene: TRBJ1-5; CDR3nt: TGTGCCAGCAGCTTAGAGCAGGAATATCAGCCCCAGCATTTT; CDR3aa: CASSLEQEYQPQHF
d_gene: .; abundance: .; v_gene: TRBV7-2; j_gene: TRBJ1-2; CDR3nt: TGTGCCAGCAGCCCGCAAGGACAAAGCTATGGCTACACCTTC; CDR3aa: CASSPQGQSYGYTF
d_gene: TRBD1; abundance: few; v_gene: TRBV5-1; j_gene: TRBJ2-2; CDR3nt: TGCGCCAGCAGCTTGGCCTGGACAGGGGCGGTGAAGGAGCTGTTTTTT; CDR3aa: CASSLAWTGAVKELFF
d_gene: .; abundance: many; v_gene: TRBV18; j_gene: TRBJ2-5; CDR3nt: TGTGCCAGCTCACCCGGTCCGATAGAGACCCAGTACTTC; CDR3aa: CASSPGPIETQYF
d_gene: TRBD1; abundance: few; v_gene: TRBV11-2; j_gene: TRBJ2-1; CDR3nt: TGTGCCAGCGTCCAGGCAGGGGGCCGAGGTGATGAGCAGTTCTTC; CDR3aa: CASVQAGGRGDEQFF
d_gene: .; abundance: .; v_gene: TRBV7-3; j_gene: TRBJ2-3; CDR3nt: TGTGCCAGCAGCCCGTGGCCCTTATCAGATACGCAGTATTTT; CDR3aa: CASSPWPLSDTQYF
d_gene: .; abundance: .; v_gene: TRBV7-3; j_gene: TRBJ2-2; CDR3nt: TGTGCCAGCAGCCCACAGAGTACGAACACCGGGGAGCTGTTTTTT; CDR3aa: CASSPQSTNTGELFF
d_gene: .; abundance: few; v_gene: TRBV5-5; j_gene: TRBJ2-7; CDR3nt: TGTGCCAGCAGCTTGGGGACCGTCAGCTCCTACGAGCAGTACTTC; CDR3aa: CASSLGTVSSYEQYF
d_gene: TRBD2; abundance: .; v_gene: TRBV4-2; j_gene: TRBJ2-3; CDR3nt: TGTGCCAGCAGCCAAGATCGGGGGGGTGATACGCAGTATTTT; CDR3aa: CASSQDRGGDTQYF
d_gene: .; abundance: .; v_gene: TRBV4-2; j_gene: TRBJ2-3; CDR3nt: TGTGCCAGCAGCGTACCGGGGGGCACAGATACGCAGTATTTT; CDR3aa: CASSVPGGTDTQYF
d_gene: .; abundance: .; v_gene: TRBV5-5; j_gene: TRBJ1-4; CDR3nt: TGTGCCAGCAGCTTGGTGTGGACGGCAACTAATGAAAAACTGTTTTTT; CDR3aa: CASSLVWTATNEKLFF
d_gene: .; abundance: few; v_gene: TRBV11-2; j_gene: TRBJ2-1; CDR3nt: TGTGCCAGCAGCTTATGGGTGGGGGATAATGAGCAGTTCTTC; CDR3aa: CASSLWVGDNEQFF
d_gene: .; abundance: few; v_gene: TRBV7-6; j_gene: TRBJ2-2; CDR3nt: TGTGCCAGCAGCTTAGGAACCCTAGGGATCACCGGGGAGCTGTTTTTT; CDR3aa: CASSLGTLGITGELFF
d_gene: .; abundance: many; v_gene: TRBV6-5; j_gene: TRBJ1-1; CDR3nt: TGTGCCAGCAGTTACAGAGGAAACACTGAAGCTTTCTTT; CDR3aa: CASSYRGNTEAFF
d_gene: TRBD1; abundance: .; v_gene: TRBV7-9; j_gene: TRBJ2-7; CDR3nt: TGTGCCAGCAGCTTAAAAGGGGGCAGTAACGAGCAGTACTTC; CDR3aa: CASSLKGGSNEQYF
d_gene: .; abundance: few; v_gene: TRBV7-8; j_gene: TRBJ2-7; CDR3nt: TGTGCCAGCAGTGCTACAGGGTTTCTCGAGCAGTACTTC; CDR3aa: CASSATGFLEQYF
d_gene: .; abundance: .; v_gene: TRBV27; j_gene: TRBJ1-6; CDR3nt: TGTGCCAGCAGTTTGGAGAGCTCCTATAATTCACCCCTCCACTTT; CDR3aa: CASSLESSYNSPLHF
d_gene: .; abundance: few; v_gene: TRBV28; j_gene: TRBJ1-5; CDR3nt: TGTGCCAGCAGACCTGACAGTGAGCGGCCCCAGCATTTT; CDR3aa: CASRPDSERPQHF
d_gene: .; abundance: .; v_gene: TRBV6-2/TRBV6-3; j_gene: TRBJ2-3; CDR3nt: TGTGCCAGCAGTTACCGCCTTTATCCGAGGGGGGGCTTCTTAGGAGGCACAGATACGCAGTATTTT; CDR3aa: CASSYRLYPRGGFLGGTDTQYF
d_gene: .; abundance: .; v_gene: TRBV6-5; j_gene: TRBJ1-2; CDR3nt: TGTGCCAGCAGTTACGGCGCCGGGGGCTACACCTTC; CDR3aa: CASSYGAGGYTF
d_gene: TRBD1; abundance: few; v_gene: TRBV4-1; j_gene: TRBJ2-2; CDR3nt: TGCGCCAGCAGCCAGGCACAGGGGCGAGGGGGGAACACCGGGGAGCTGTTTTTT; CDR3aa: CASSQAQGRGGNTGELFF
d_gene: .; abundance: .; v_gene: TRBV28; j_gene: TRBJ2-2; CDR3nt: TGTGCCAGCAGTAAACGGACAGGGAGGGTGACCGGGGAGCTGTTTTTT; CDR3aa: CASSKRTGRVTGELFF
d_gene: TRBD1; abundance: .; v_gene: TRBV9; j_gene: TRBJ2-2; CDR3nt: TGTGCCAGCACCAAAGAACAGGGGATTACCGGGGAGCTGTTTTTT; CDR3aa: CASTKEQGITGELFF
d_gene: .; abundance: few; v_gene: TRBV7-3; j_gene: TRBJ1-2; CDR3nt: TGTGCCAGCAGCTTAACCGACACGGGCGGCTACACCTTC; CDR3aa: CASSLTDTGGYTF
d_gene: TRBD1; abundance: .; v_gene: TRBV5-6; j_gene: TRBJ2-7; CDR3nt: TGTGCCAGCAGAGGGACAGGCCGACTTACAGCCTACGAGCAGTACTTC; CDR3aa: CASRGTGRLTAYEQYF
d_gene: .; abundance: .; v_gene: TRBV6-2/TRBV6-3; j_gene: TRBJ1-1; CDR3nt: TGTGCCAGCAGGGACCCGGGACCTTCCGAAGCTTTCTTT; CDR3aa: CASRDPGPSEAFF
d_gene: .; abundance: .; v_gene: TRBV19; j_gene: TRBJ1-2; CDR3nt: TGTGCCAGTAGCTCCGAGTCTGCGCATGGCTACACCTTC; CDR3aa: CASSSESAHGYTF
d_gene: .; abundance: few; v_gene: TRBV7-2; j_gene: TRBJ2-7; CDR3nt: TGTGCCAGCAGCCTTGGTCCTACAGGAGGAAGCTCCTACGAGCAGTACTTC; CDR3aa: CASSLGPTGGSSYEQYF
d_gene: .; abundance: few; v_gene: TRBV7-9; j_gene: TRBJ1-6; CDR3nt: TGTGCCAGCAGCTCAGGACGGATTGATCCCCTCCACTTT; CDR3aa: CASSSGRIDPLHF
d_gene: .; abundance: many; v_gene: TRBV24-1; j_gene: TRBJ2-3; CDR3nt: TGTGCCACCGGCGGGAACACAGATACGCAGTATTTT; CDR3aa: CATGGNTDTQYF
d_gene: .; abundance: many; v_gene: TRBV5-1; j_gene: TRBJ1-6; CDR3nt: TGCGCCAGCAGCACCCGCGCCGGGGGGCCTAATTCACCCCTCCACTTT; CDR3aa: CASSTRAGGPNSPLHF
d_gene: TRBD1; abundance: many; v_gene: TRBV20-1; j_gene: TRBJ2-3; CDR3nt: TGCAGTGCCGTTACCGACAGGGTCCATTTTTTT; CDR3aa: CSAVTDRVHFF
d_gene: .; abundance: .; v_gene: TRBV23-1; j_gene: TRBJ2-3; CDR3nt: TGCGCCAGCAGTCATGAGAACACAGATACGCAGTATTTT; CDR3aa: CASSHENTDTQYF
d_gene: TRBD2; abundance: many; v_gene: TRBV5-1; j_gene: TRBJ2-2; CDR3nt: TGCGCCAGCAGCTTGCGGACTAGCGGGTCCACCGGGGAGCTGTTTTTT; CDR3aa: CASSLRTSGSTGELFF
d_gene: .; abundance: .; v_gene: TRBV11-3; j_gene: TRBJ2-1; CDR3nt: TGTGCCAGCAGCCCCGCAGGGGCAAGCTCCTACAATGAGCAGTTCTTC; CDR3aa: CASSPAGASSYNEQFF
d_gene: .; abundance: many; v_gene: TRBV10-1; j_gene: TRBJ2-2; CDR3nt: TGCGCCAGCAGCGTAGGGGACGACAAAGGGGAGCTGTTTTTT; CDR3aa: CASSVGDDKGELFF
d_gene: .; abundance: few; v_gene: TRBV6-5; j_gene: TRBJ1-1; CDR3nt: TGTGCCAGCAAATGGGGGATGAACACTGAAGCTTTCTTT; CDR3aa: CASKWGMNTEAFF
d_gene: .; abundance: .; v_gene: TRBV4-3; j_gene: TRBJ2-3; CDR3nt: TGCGCCAGCAGCCCGACCGGCATCAGCACAGATACGCAGTATTTT; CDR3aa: CASSPTGISTDTQYF
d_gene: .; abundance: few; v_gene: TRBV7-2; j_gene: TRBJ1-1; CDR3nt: TGTGCCAGCAGCCCCGGTCGTTCACGGAACACTGAAGCTTTCTTT; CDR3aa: CASSPGRSRNTEAFF
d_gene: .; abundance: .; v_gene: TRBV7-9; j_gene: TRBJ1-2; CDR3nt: TGTGCCAGCAGCCGACAGGCTAACTATGGCTACACCTTC; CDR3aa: CASSRQANYGYTF
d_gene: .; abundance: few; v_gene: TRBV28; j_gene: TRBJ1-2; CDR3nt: TGTGCCAGCAGTTTACTCCGGGGCAGACTGACTAACTATGGCTACACCTTC; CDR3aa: CASSLLRGRLTNYGYTF
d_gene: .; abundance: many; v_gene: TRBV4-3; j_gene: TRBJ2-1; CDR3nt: TGCGCCAGCAGCCAAGAGTGGGCAGGAGTTTACAATGAGCAGTTCTTC; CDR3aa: CASSQEWAGVYNEQFF
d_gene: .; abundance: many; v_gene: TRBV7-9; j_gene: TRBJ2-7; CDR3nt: TGTGCCTTTACCCACAGGGCCTCAACCCTAGAGCAGTACTTC; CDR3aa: CAFTHRASTLEQYF
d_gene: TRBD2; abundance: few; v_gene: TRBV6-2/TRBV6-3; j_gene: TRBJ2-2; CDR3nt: TGTGCCAGCAGTTACCCGACTAGCGGATCACCGGGGGAGCTGTTTTTT; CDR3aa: CASSYPTSGSPGELFF
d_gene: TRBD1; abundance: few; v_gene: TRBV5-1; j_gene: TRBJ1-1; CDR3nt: TGCGCCAGCAGCTTGGGACAGGGGTTCCCTGAAGCTTTCTTT; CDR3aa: CASSLGQGFPEAFF